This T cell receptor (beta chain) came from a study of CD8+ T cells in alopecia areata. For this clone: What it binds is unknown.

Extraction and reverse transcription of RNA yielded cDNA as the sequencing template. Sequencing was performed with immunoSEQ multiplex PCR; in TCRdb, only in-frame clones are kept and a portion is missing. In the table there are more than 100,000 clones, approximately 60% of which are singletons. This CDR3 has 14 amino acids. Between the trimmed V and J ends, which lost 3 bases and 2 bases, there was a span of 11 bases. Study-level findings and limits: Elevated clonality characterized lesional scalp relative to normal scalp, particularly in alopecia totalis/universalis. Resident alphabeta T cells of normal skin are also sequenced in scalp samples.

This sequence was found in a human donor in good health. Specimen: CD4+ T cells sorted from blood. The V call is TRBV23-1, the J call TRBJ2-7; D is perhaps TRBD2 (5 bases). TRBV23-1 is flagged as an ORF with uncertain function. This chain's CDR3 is CASSQAGVPYEQYF. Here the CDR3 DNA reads TGCGCCAGCAGTCAGGCCGGGGTACCCTACGAGCAGTACTTC.